Each of the 21 T cell receptor beta chains below was sequenced from the same sample in a study of beta chain features in type 1 diabetes. Study findings and constraints: Moderately but significantly shorter TCRB CDR3s were found in Type 1 diabetes patients in all four CD4+ subsets.

cDNA synthesis used the whole RNA isolate, giving expressed TCRB sequences. Clones were read by immunoSEQ multiplex PCR, and TCRdb kept only the in-frame ones, dropping some. The repertoire holds around 180,000 clones, with around 8% as singletons. Antigen specificity for these receptors is unknown. Sequencing was carried out using central memory CD4+ T cells from blood. The receptors were gathered from a woman between 40 and 50 years old with type 1 diabetes.

The V gene is TRBV7-3, the J gene TRBJ2-5, with TRBD1 matching over 9 bases. With V trimmed by 5 bases and J by 3 bases, 1 base remained unmatched. The germline V gene has CDR1 SGHTA and CDR2 FQGTGA. CDR3 size: 13 residues. The CDR3 DNA follows: TGTGCCAGCAGCCGGGACAGGGAAGAGACCCAGTACTTC. Its protein product is CASSRDREETQYF.

The genes are TRBV25-1 and TRBJ2-7, with 8 bases identical to TRBD1. The V and J ends lost 4 bases and 6 bases, in that order; junction bases with no gene match: 11. The CDR3 loop spans 15 amino acids. The germline V gene has CDR1 MGHDK and CDR2 SYGVNS. As DNA, the CDR3 is TGTGCCAGCAGTGCTAGGAGACAGGGGAGGAGCGAGCAGTACTTC. Its translation: CASSARRQGRSEQYF.

CDR3 region: CASSSGQWNTEAFF. The CDR3, as DNA: TGTGCCAGCAGCTCGGGACAGTGGAACACTGAAGCTTTCTTT. J is TRBJ1-1 and V is TRBV7-9, with 7 bases that match TRBD1. V gave up 4 bases and J gave up 1 base; unmatched junction bases: 3. The CDR3 runs to 14 residues. CDR1 is SEHNR and CDR2 is FQNEAQ in the germline V gene (reference sequence).

The J gene is TRBJ1-1, the V gene TRBV5-1; 8 bases map to TRBD1. The CDR3 totals 17 residues. CDR1 is SGHRS, CDR2 YFSETQ, per germline. V shed 3 bases and J 4 bases; nucleotides not matched to a gene: 14. CDR3 sequence (DNA): TGCGCCAGCAGCTCCGGGACAGGTGCTGCCGCGGTCACTGAAGCTTTCTTT. Translating it yields CASSSGTGAAAVTEAFF.

The rearrangement links TRBV5-4 to TRBJ2-7; 13 bases map to TRBD2. This CDR3 comprises 16 residues. The germline V gene encodes CDR1 SGHNT and CDR2 YYREEE (reference sequence). V trimming: 4 bases; J trimming: 9 bases; junction bases outside the gene matches: 13. The CDR3 here is CASSQRTSGSIRVQYF. In DNA, the CDR3 is TGTGCCAGCAGCCAGAGGACTAGCGGGAGCATAAGGGTGCAGTACTTC. Variable domain in full (rest from reference TRBV5-4 and TRBJ2-7): ETGVTQSPTHLIKTRGQQVTLRCSSQSGHNTVSWYQQALGQGPQFIFQYYREEENGRGNFPPRFSGLQFPNYSSELNVNALELDDSALYLCASSQRTSGSIRVQYFGPGTRLTVT.

This clone was counted a few times. V is TRBV5-1 and J is TRBJ2-2, with D maybe TRBD2 (6 bases). The germline gives CDR1 SGHRS, CDR2 YFSETQ. The CDR3 runs to 15 residues. V gave up 3 bases and J gave up 5 bases, with 14 bases separating them. This CDR3 is CASSWRVEGTGELFF. The DNA for the CDR3 is TGCGCCAGCAGCTGGAGGGTAGAAGGAACCGGGGAGCTGTTTTTT.

This clone turned up a few times. The chain joins TRBV4-2 to TRBJ2-5; 7 bases align to TRBD2. The CDR3 is made up of 13 amino acids. CDR1 and CDR2 (germline): LGHNA, YNFKEQ. V lost 6 bases to trimming and J lost 2 bases; unmatched junction nucleotides: 3. The chain's CDR3 is CASSRTRQETQYF. The CDR3 nucleotides read TGTGCCAGCAGTCGGACTAGACAAGAGACCCAGTACTTC.

This clone showed up just a few times. The CDR3 DNA sequence: TGTGCCAGCAGTGACTCCCGAGCACAGGGGTTCTTC. Protein: CASSDSRAQGFF. The chain links TRBV28 to TRBJ2-1; D is perhaps TRBD1 (6 bases). Between the trimmed V and J ends, which lost 5 bases and 15 bases, there was a span of 17 bases. The germline gives CDR1 MDHEN, CDR2 SYDVKM. The CDR3 runs 12 residues.

The J gene is TRBJ2-7, the V gene TRBV7-3, with TRBD2 matching 7 bases. The V gene end was trimmed by 5 bases and the J gene end by 2 bases; junction bases not matched to a gene: 6. CDR3 length: 14 residues. The V gene's germline CDR1 is SGHTA and CDR2 FQGTGA. CDR3 region: CASSPGTITYEQYF. CDR3 nucleotides: TGTGCCAGCAGCCCGGGGACTATCACCTACGAGCAGTACTTC.

This clone was counted between two and nine times. The chain joins TRBV5-1 to TRBJ2-3, with 14 bases lining up with TRBD2. Germline lookup yields CDR1 SGHRS and CDR2 YFSETQ. The CDR3 is 17 amino acids. V dropped 3 bases and J dropped 3; count of bases not matched to a gene: 6. CDR3 coding DNA: TGCGCCAGCAGCTCCGGACTAGCGGGAGGACCTACAGATACGCAGTATTTT. Amino acids: CASSSGLAGGPTDTQYF.

This sequence joins TRBV6-5 and TRBJ2-1, with 10 bases lining up with TRBD2. The CDR3 runs 14 residues. Germline assignment: CDR1 MNHEY and CDR2 SVGAGI. The ends lost 6 bases at V and 6 bases at J; junction bases unmatched: 5. This CDR3 reads CASRSGLAANEQFF. The CDR3 DNA sequence: TGTGCCAGCAGGTCTGGACTAGCGGCCAATGAGCAGTTCTTC.

This rearrangement joins TRBV2 to TRBJ2-1; D is possibly TRBD2 (5 bases). Germline V CDR1 and CDR2: SNHLY, FYNNEI. The CDR3 runs 14 residues. V dropped 4 bases and J dropped 3 bases, with 10 bases sitting between them. CDR3 coding DNA: TGTGCCAGCAGTGTGACTACCGTCTACAATGAGCAGTTCTTC. Its protein is CASSVTTVYNEQFF.

In its sample, this clone was seen a few times. This specimen includes other DNA sequences encoding the same CDR3. The DNA for the CDR3 is TGTGCCAGCAGCCGGAGGGGAGGAGGAAACACCATATATTTT. Its translation is CASSRRGGGNTIYF. J is TRBJ1-3 and V is TRBV28; possibly TRBD1 for D (5 bases). Trimming stripped 6 bases from V and 4 bases from J, with 13 bases between. Germline assignment: CDR1 MDHEN and CDR2 SYDVKM. This CDR3 comprises 14 residues.

This chain joins TRBV7-2 and TRBJ2-1; 7 bases are a match to TRBD2. The J segment lost 8 bases and the V segment lost 5 bases, leaving 12 bases of the junction unmatched. There are 15 residues in the CDR3. Germline V gene sequence: CDR1 SGHTA, CDR2 FQGNSA. CDR3 nucleotide sequence: TGTGCCAGCAGCCGCCGGGGACTACTCCAGGATGAGCAGTTCTTC. It codes for CASSRRGLLQDEQFF.

This clone came up a few times. This sequence joins TRBV29-1 and TRBJ2-7; 8 bases align to TRBD1. The J segment lost 2 bases and the V segment lost 5 bases, leaving 11 bases of the junction unmatched. The germline V gene encodes CDR1 SQVTM and CDR2 ANQGSEA. There are 15 residues in the CDR3. The CDR3 coding sequence is TGCAGCGTTACCTCTGCGGCAGGGGGCCCCTACGAGCAGTACTTC. Residues: CSVTSAAGGPYEQYF.

V gene TRBV5-1 combines with J gene TRBJ2-5; tentatively, D is TRBD1 (6 bases). V was trimmed by 6 bases and J by 5 bases, leaving 20 bases between them. Germline values: CDR1 SGHRS, CDR2 YFSETQ. The CDR3 is 15 amino acids. This CDR3 reads CASKTGVQGPETQYF. In DNA, the CDR3 is TGCGCCAGCAAGACCGGGGTACAGGGACCCGAGACCCAGTACTTC.

This clone was detected only a few times. V and J are TRBV7-2 and TRBJ2-7, with D perhaps matching TRBD2 (5 bases). Looked up from germline, CDR1 is SGHTA and CDR2 is FQGNSA. There are 14 residues in the CDR3. Deletions cut 7 bases from V and 3 bases from J, with 16 bases between. The CDR3 bases are TGTGCCAGCACTCGCACTAGTAATAACTACGAGCAGTACTTC. This translates into CASTRTSNNYEQYF.

There are a few counts of this clone. V and J are TRBV28 and TRBJ2-5; 14 nucleotides match TRBD2. The CDR3 totals 18 residues. In germline, CDR1 is MDHEN, CDR2 SYDVKM. V shed 2 bases, J shed 5 bases, and the junction held 10 bases outside the gene matches. In nucleotides, the CDR3 is TGTGCCAGCAGTTTACCCGTGACTAGCGGGAGGGGAGGGGAGACCCAGTACTTC. Amino acids: CASSLPVTSGRGGETQYF.

The chain combines TRBV7-7 with TRBJ2-5, with 7 bases matching TRBD1. CDR3 length: 13 residues. Germline assignment: CDR1 SSHAT and CDR2 FNYEAQ (reference sequence). V lost 6 bases, J lost 5 bases, and 6 bases stayed unmatched. The CDR3: CASSSDREETQYF. The CDR3 nucleotides are TGTGCCAGCAGTTCTGACAGGGAGGAGACCCAGTACTTC.

In this sample, this clone turned up a few times. The genes are TRBV19 and TRBJ1-1, with D possibly TRBD1 on 6 matching bases. The V gene's germline CDR1 is LNHDA and CDR2 SQIVND (reference sequence). This CDR3 region has 15 residues. V dropped 0 bases and J dropped 6 bases, with 14 bases sitting between them. Here the CDR3 reads CASSIERPRGPEAFF. DNA of the CDR3: TGTGCCAGTAGTATAGAACGCCCCAGGGGCCCTGAAGCTTTCTTT.

A few counts support this clone. This sequence joins TRBV14 and TRBJ1-6; perhaps TRBD1 as D (5 bases). This CDR3 contains 13 residues. The V end was cut by 4 bases, the J end by 7 bases, with 8 bases between. Germline V CDR1 and CDR2: SGHDN, FVKESK. Here the CDR3 DNA reads TGTGCCAGCAGCCTTGGGGGGAATTCACCCCTCCACTTT. Its translation is CASSLGGNSPLHF.